Following are 2 T cell receptor beta chains from one sample sequenced in a study of molecular identifiers for immune sequencing clone quantification (dated by TCRdb to the late 2010s). Receptor libraries were prepared by PCR. Sequencer: NextSeq 500. TCRdb reprocessing: public reads trimmed at Q25 with fastp, clones called with MiXCR, in-frame beta chains kept. Identical CDR3 protein sequences are pooled into one entry, listed with their most common genes and DNA. This sample is represented by some 580,000 distinct CDR3 sequences; roughly 25% of them were singletons. The top ten clones comprise 0.78% of the sample. The sample was naive CD8+ T cells from blood, with Jurkat cell RNA spiked in. In light of the paper, this sample's cell subset or site label describes: FACS-sorted CD8+CD4-CCR7+CD45RA+ naive T cells. These receptors came from a human donor in good health. Some libraries in this study had Jurkat cell RNA spiked in.

In this sample, this clonotype turned up many times. The gene calls are TRBV20-1 and TRBJ1-1, with a weak D call TRBD1 (5 bases). This CDR3 is 15 amino acids long. V was clipped by 0 bases and J by 6 bases, with 17 bases between them. Germline V gene lookup returns CDR1 DFQATT and CDR2 SNEGSKA (reference sequence). The CDR3 loop reads CSARDNAMRGPEAFF. The CDR3 region has the DNA TGCAGTGCTAGAGATAACGCAATGCGGGGCCCTGAAGCTTTCTTT.

There are many counts of this clonotype. CDR3 nucleotide sequence: TGCAGTGCTAGAGATTTAACGGGACAGGTCCCGAACACTGAAGCTTTCTTT. Its translation: CSARDLTGQVPNTEAFF. The genes are TRBV20-1 and TRBJ1-1; TRBD1 matches 8 bases. V was pared by 0 bases and J by 1 base, with 10 bases of the junction left unmatched. Germline lookup yields CDR1 DFQATT and CDR2 SNEGSKA (reference sequence). The CDR3 consists of 17 residues.